Given below is one T cell receptor (beta chain) in context. Each recovered donor of Cohort 3 presented with two negative PCRs, clearance, or symptom resolution. This sample stems from a study of blood T cell repertoires in COVID-19. Study as a whole: The United States, Italy and Spain were the sources of the acute and convalescent COVID-19 samples. The cDNA or gDNA used as material had been derived from T cells, B-cell-depleted T cells, or PBMCs.

Assay used: immunoSEQ multiplex PCR; TCRdb lists only in-frame clones, some missing. This sample yields some 310,000 clones, of which 89% are seen a single time; less than 9.5% belongs to the top ten. V gave up 2 bases and J gave up 6 bases, with 5 bases separating them. The CDR3 covers 12 residues. What was sequenced was PBMCs or T cells enriched from blood (not recorded which). The chain employs TRBV12-3 or TRBV12-4 and TRBJ1-5; D gene ambiguous. The sequence was collected from a woman in her 30s who had recovered from COVID-19. CDR3 sequence (DNA): TGTGCCAGCAGTTTATCGTTTCAGCCCCAGCATTTT. As protein: CASSLSFQPQHF.